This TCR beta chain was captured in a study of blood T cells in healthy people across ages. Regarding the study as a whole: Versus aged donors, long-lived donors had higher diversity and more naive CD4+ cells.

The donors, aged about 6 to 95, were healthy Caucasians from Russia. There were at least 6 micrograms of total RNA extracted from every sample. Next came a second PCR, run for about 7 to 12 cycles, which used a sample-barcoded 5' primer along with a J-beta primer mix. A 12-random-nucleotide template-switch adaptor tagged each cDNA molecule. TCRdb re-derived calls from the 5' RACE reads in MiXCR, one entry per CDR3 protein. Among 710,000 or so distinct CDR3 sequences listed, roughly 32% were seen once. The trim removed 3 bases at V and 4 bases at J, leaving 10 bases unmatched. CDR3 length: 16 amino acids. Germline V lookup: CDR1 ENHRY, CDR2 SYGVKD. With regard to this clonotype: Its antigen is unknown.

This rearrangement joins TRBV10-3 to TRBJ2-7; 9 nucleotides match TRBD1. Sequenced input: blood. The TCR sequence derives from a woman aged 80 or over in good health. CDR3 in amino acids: CAISDKEGTGSYEQYF. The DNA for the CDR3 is TGTGCCATCAGTGATAAAGAAGGGACAGGGTCATACGAGCAGTACTTC.